Sequencing of this T cell receptor (beta chain) was carried out in a study of T cell responses to AZD1222 COVID-19 vaccine. Assay: immunoSEQ multiplex PCR; the TCRdb copy retains only in-frame clones and omits some. Of fewer than 120,000 clones listed, around 81% were seen once; the top ten hold 3.5% to 5.5%. Study-level points and caveats: Clonal diversity may have been underestimated, and the donors were mostly white British, with more females than males. Only five to seven individuals given AZD1222 were seropositive at baseline.

Only a few counts were recorded for this clone. What it recognizes is unknown. This clonotype was obtained from an adult in good health. The sample in question was peripheral blood, obtained on day 0 of AZD1222 vaccination.

This CDR3 reads CASSQNRLAGANEQFF. The DNA for the CDR3 is TGCGCCAGCAGCCAAAATCGACTAGCGGGAGCCAATGAGCAGTTCTTC. The V call is TRBV4-1, the J call TRBJ2-1, with TRBD2 identical over 12 bases. The V and J ends lost 2 bases and 6 bases, in that order; junction bases with no gene match: 5. The CDR3 contains 16 residues. Germline V CDR1 and CDR2: MGHRA, YSYEKL.